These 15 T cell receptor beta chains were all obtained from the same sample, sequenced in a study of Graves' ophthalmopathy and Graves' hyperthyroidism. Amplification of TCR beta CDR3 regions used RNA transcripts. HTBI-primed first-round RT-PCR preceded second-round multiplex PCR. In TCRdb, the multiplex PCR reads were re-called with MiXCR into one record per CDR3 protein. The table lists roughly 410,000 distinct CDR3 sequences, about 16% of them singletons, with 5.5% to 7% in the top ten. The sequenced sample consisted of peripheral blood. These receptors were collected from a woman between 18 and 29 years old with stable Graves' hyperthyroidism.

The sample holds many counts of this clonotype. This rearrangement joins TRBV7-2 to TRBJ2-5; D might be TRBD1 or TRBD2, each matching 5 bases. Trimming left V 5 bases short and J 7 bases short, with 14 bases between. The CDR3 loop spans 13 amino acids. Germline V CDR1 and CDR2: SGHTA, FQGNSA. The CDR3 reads CASSPPGPGTQYF. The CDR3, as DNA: TGTGCCAGCAGCCCACCGGGGCCGGGGACCCAGTACTTC.

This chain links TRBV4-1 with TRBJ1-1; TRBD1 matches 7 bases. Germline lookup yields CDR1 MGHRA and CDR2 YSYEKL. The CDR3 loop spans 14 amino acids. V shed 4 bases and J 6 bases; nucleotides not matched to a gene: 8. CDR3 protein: CASSRGTDSPEAFF. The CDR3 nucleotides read TGCGCCAGCAGCCGCGGGACAGACTCCCCTGAAGCTTTCTTT.

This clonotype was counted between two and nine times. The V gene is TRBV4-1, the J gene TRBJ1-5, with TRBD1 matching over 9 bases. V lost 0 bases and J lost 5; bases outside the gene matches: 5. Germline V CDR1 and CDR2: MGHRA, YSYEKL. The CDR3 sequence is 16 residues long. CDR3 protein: CASSQEATGGYQPQHF. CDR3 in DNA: TGCGCCAGCAGCCAAGAGGCGACAGGGGGGTATCAGCCCCAGCATTTT.

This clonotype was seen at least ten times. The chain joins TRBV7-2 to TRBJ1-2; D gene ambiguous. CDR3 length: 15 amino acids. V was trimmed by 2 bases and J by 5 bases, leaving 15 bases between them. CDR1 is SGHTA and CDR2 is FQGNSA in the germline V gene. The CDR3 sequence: CASSLSRGKGYGYTF. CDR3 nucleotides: TGTGCCAGCAGCTTAAGCCGGGGAAAAGGATATGGCTACACCTTC.

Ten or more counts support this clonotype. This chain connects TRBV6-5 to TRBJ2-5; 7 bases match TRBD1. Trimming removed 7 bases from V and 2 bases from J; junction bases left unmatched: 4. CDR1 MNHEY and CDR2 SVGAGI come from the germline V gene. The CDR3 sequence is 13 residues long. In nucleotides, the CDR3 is TGTGCCAGCACCGACAGGGTACAAGAGACCCAGTACTTC. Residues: CASTDRVQETQYF.

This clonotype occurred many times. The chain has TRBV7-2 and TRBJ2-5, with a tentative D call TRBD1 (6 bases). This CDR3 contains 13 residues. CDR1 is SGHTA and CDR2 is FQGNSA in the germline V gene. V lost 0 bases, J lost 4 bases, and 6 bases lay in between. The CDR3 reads CASSLAQGETQYF. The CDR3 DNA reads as TGTGCCAGCAGCTTAGCACAGGGAGAGACCCAGTACTTC.

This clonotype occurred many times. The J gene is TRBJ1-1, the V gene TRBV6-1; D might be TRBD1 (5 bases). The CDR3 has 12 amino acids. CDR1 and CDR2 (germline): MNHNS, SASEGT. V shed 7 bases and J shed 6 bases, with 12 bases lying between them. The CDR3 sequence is CASTRGEPEAFF. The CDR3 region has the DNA TGTGCCAGCACTCGAGGGGAACCTGAAGCTTTCTTT.

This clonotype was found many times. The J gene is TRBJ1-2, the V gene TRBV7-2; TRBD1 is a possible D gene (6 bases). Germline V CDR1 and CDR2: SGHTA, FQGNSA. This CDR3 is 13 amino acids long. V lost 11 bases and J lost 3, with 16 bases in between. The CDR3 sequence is CALSGARDYGYTF. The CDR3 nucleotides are TGTGCCTTGTCGGGGGCGCGGGACTATGGCTACACCTTC.

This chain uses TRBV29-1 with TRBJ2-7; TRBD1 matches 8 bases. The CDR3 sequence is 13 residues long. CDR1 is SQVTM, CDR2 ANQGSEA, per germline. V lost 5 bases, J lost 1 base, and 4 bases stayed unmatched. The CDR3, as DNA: TGCAGCGTTTCGGGGACAGGTTCCTACGAGCAGTACTTC. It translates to CSVSGTGSYEQYF.

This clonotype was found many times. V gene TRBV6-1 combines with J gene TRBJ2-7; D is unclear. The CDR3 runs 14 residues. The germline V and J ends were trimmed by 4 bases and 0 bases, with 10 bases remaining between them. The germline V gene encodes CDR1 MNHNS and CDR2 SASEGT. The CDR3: CASSASGVSYEQYF. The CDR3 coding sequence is TGTGCCAGCAGTGCGTCCGGAGTCTCCTACGAGCAGTACTTC.

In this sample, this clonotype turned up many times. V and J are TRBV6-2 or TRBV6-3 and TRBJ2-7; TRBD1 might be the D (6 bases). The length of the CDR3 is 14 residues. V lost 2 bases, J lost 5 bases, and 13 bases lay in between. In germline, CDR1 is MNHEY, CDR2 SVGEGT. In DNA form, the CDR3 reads TGTGCCAGCAGTTACGGACAGCTACTAGACGAGCAGTACTTC. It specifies CASSYGQLLDEQYF.

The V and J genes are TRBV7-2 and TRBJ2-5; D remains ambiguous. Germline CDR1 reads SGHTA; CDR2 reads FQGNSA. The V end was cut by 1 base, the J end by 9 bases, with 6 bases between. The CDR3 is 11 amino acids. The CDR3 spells CASSLGSSQYF. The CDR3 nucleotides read TGTGCCAGCAGCTTAGGGTCTTCCCAGTACTTC.

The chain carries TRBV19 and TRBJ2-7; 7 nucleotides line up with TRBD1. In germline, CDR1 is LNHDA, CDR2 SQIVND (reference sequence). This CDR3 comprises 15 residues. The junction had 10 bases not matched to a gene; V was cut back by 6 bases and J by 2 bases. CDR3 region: CASSRSGTEPYEQYF. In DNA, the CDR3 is TGTGCCAGTAGCAGATCCGGGACAGAGCCCTACGAGCAGTACTTC.

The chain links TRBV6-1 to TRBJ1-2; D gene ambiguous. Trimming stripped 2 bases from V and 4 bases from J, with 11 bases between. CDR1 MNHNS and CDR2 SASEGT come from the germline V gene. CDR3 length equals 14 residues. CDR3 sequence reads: CASSESGTVYGYTF. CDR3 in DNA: TGTGCCAGCAGTGAATCGGGCACCGTCTATGGCTACACCTTC.

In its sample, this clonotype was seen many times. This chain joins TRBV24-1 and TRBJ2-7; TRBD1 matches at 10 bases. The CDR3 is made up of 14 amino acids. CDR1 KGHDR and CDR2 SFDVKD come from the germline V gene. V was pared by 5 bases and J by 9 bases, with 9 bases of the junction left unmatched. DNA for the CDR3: TGTGCCACCAGTGCCGGGACAGGGGCCTTTGTGCAGTACTTC. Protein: CATSAGTGAFVQYF.